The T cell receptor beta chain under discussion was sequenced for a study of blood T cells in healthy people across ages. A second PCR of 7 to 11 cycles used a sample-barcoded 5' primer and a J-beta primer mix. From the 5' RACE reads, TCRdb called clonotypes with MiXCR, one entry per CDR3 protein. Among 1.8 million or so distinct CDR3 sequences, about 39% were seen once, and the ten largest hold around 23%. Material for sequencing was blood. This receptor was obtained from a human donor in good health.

CDR3: CASSYSVTSYNEQFF. The CDR3 DNA sequence: TGTGCCAGCAGCTACTCGGTTACCTCCTACAATGAGCAGTTCTTC. The chain recombines TRBV7-3 with TRBJ2-1; no definite D call. The germline V and J ends were trimmed by 4 bases and 0 bases, with 10 bases remaining between them. The CDR3 is 15 residues long. Germline CDR1 SGHTA, CDR2 FQGTGA.